These 18 T cell receptor beta chains originate from one sample sequenced in a study of T-cell reconstitution after alpha-beta-depleted transplantation in children. Unique molecular identifiers were incorporated during preparation of the TCRbeta library. TCRdb called the PCR reads again in MiXCR, with one record for every CDR3 protein. Found here are roughly 500,000 distinct CDR3 sequences, roughly an eighth of them singletons; the top ten hold about 5.4%. Sequences were derived from PBMCs from the stem cell graft donor, sampled from the stem cell graft. The receptors were gathered from a human donor who donated a stem cell graft to a child with combined immunodeficiency.

This clonotype was observed many times. The genes are TRBV7-2 and TRBJ2-7; D is undetermined. This CDR3 has 14 residues. Germline V gene data show CDR1 as SGHTA and CDR2 as FQGNSA. Between the trimmed V and J ends, which lost 7 bases and 3 bases, there was a span of 16 bases. This chain's CDR3 is CASTIRLVSYEQYF. In DNA, the CDR3 is TGTGCCAGCACCATACGGCTTGTGAGCTACGAGCAGTACTTC. Full variable domain (missing parts from reference TRBV7-2 and TRBJ2-7): GAGVSQSPSNKVTEKGKDVELRCDPISGHTALYWYRQSLGQGLEFLIYFQGNSAPDKSGLPSDRFSAERTGGSVSTLTIQRTQQEDSAVYLCASTIRLVSYEQYFGPGTRLTVT.

The rearrangement links TRBV11-2 to TRBJ2-1; D unresolved. This CDR3 contains 13 residues. V gave up 8 bases and J gave up 0 bases, with 8 bases separating them. Germline V gene data show CDR1 as SGHAT and CDR2 as FQNNGV. CDR3 DNA: TGTGCCAGCCTCGGCGGCTCCTACAATGAGCAGTTCTTC. Translated, it gives CASLGGSYNEQFF.

Ten or more counts support this clonotype. The CDR3 region has the DNA TGTGCCAGCAGCTTGGCTCGTCAGGGATTTCACGAGCAGTACTTC. It specifies CASSLARQGFHEQYF. The V call is TRBV5-5, the J call TRBJ2-7, with D possibly being TRBD1 (5 bases). Trimming stripped 0 bases from V and 5 bases from J, with 15 bases between. The CDR3 consists of 15 residues. Germline assignment: CDR1 SGHKS and CDR2 YYEKEE (reference sequence). The full variable domain, in which reference TRBV5-5 and TRBJ2-7 provide the parts outside the CDR3, is DAGVTQSPTHLIKTRGQQVTLRCSPISGHKSVSWYQQVLGQGPQFIFQYYEKEERGRGNFPDRFSARQFPNYSSELNVNALLLGDSALYLCASSLARQGFHEQYFGPGTRLTVT.

This clonotype was picked up a small number of times. This chain uses TRBV6-5 with TRBJ2-5, with 7 bases that match TRBD1. Germline loops: CDR1 MNHEY, CDR2 SVGAGI. The V segment lost 2 bases and the J segment 1 base; nucleotides outside the gene matches: 13. The CDR3 loop spans 18 amino acids. For the CDR3, the DNA is TGTGCCAGCAGTTACGTCAGGGGGTACGCTTTATTCCAAGAGACCCAGTACTTC. Protein product: CASSYVRGYALFQETQYF.

The table lists this clonotype with a few counts. The chain employs TRBV25-1 and TRBJ1-2; D not resolved. The CDR3 loop spans 12 amino acids. CDR1 and CDR2 (germline): MGHDK, SYGVNS. V shed 4 bases and J shed 4 bases, with 7 bases lying between them. DNA for the CDR3: TGTGCCAGCAGTGGGCTATTCTATGGCTACACCTTC. Translating gives CASSGLFYGYTF.

The chain recombines TRBV12-5 with TRBJ2-3; D unclear. This CDR3 has 11 amino acids. The germline V and J ends were trimmed by 6 bases and 2 bases, with 3 bases remaining between them. The germline CDR1 and CDR2 sequences are LGHNT and FRNRAP. CDR3 nucleotides: TGTGCTAGTGGGGACACAGATACGCAGTATTTT. It encodes CASGDTDTQYF.

This clonotype occurred many times. This chain joins TRBV6-1 and TRBJ2-5; 7 bases fit TRBD2. This CDR3 spans 15 amino acids. Germline trimming cut 6 bases from V and 2 bases from J; bases unmatched to any gene: 9. Germline V lookup: CDR1 MNHNS, CDR2 SASEGT. CDR3 loop: CASRLWGGTQETQYF. CDR3 sequence (DNA): TGTGCCAGCAGGCTGTGGGGAGGGACTCAAGAGACCCAGTACTTC.

This clonotype was recorded a few times. The chain is built from TRBV30 and TRBJ1-4, with a tentative D call TRBD1 (5 bases). Deletions cut 3 bases from V and 7 bases from J, with 15 bases between. Germline CDR1 reads GTSNPN; CDR2 reads SVGIG (reference sequence). This CDR3 spans 14 amino acids. The CDR3 sequence: CAWSAGLRGEKLFF. DNA for the CDR3: TGTGCCTGGAGCGCAGGTCTTAGGGGTGAAAAACTGTTTTTT.

This clonotype showed up just a few times. The chain is built from TRBV24-1 and TRBJ2-5; the match to TRBD2 covers 8 bases. Germline loops: CDR1 KGHDR, CDR2 SFDVKD. The CDR3 is 13 residues long. The V segment lost 4 bases and the J segment 5 bases; nucleotides outside the gene matches: 2. The CDR3 nucleotides read TGTGCCACCAGTGAGGCGGGAGGCGAGACCCAGTACTTC. Its translation: CATSEAGGETQYF.

This clonotype turned up a few times. The DNA for the CDR3 is TGTGCCAGCAGCCCTGCCGGGCTCTCCTACAATGAGCAGTTCTTC. Translation gives CASSPAGLSYNEQFF. The gene calls are TRBV12-3 or TRBV12-4 and TRBJ2-1; no clear D gene. V was shortened by 6 bases and J by 0 bases, with 12 bases between the two germline ends. There are 15 residues in the CDR3.

This clonotype was seen only a few times. This chain links TRBV7-9 with TRBJ2-5, with D perhaps assigned TRBD1 or TRBD2 (6 bases each). In germline, CDR1 is SEHNR, CDR2 FQNEAQ (reference sequence). Trimming left V 4 bases short and J 4 bases short, with 13 bases between. The CDR3 spans 14 residues. The CDR3 here is CASSSWGALETQYF. The CDR3 DNA is TGTGCCAGCAGCTCTTGGGGGGCCCTAGAGACCCAGTACTTC. The full variable domain, its missing parts supplied by reference TRBV7-9 and TRBJ2-5, is DTGVSQNPRHKITKRGQNVTFRCDPISEHNRLYWYRQTLGQGPEFLTYFQNEAQLEKSRLLSDRFSAERPKGSFSTLEIQRTEQGDSAMYLCASSSWGALETQYFGPGTRLLVL.

This clonotype was seen only a few times. The chain is built from TRBV12-3 or TRBV12-4 and TRBJ1-6, with 12 bases identical to TRBD1. Trimming cost V 2 bases and J 10 bases; bases outside gene matches: 9. This CDR3 spans 17 amino acids. As DNA, the CDR3 is TGTGCCAGCAGTTTATTGGGGACAGGGGGCGCGGACTCACCCCTCCACTTT. The encoded protein is CASSLLGTGGADSPLHF.

The chain couples TRBV12-3 or TRBV12-4 to TRBJ2-2, with D unclear. The CDR3 consists of 16 residues. Trimming cost V 3 bases and J 2 bases, with 13 bases left between them. The CDR3: CASSFGRTLNTGELFF. CDR3 nucleotides: TGTGCCAGCAGTTTTGGCCGGACCCTAAACACCGGGGAGCTGTTTTTT.

This clonotype showed up just a few times. This chain connects TRBV9 to TRBJ2-1, with 7 positions matching TRBD2. CDR1 SGDLS and CDR2 YYNGEE come from the germline V gene. With 0 bases clipped from V and 1 base from J, the junction kept 7 bases outside the gene matches. The CDR3 has 17 residues. CDR3 in DNA: TGTGCCAGCAGCGTAGACGGGGGAGGGCCGTCCTACAATGAGCAGTTCTTC. Its translation: CASSVDGGGPSYNEQFF.

This clonotype was seen a handful of times. The chain joins TRBV6-5 to TRBJ1-5; tentatively, D is TRBD1 (6 bases). Trimming took off 0 bases at V and 0 bases at J, with 15 bases between the two ends. The CDR3 contains 18 residues. Per the germline V gene, CDR1 is MNHEY and CDR2 is SVGAGI. The CDR3 coding sequence is TGTGCCAGCAGTTACTCAATACAGGGACCGAATAGCAATCAGCCCCAGCATTTT. Residues: CASSYSIQGPNSNQPQHF.

This clonotype has just a few counts. This chain uses TRBV12-3 or TRBV12-4 with TRBJ2-7; D is perhaps TRBD1 (5 bases). V lost 6 bases and J lost 2, with 14 bases in between. CDR3 size: 14 residues. The CDR3 loop is CASRPQGVTYEQYF. The CDR3, as DNA: TGTGCCAGCAGGCCCCAAGGGGTTACCTACGAGCAGTACTTC.

This clonotype was seen many times. The chain recombines TRBV4-3 with TRBJ2-1; D remains ambiguous. The CDR3 totals 14 residues. Looked up from germline, CDR1 is LGHNA and CDR2 is YSLEER. V lost 9 bases to trimming and J lost 5 bases, with 17 bases between them. CDR3 in DNA: TGCGCCAGTCAAGTCTCTTTCGACGACAATGAGCAGTTCTTC. This codes for CASQVSFDDNEQFF.

This clonotype was seen only a few times. The chain is built from TRBV6-5 and TRBJ2-5, with D maybe TRBD1 (6 bases). V was trimmed by 0 bases and J by 4 bases, leaving 12 bases between them. The CDR3 contains 15 residues. The germline V gene has CDR1 MNHEY and CDR2 SVGAGI. The CDR3: CASSYSAGASETQYF. In nucleotides, the CDR3 is TGTGCCAGCAGTTACTCGGCAGGGGCGTCAGAGACCCAGTACTTC.